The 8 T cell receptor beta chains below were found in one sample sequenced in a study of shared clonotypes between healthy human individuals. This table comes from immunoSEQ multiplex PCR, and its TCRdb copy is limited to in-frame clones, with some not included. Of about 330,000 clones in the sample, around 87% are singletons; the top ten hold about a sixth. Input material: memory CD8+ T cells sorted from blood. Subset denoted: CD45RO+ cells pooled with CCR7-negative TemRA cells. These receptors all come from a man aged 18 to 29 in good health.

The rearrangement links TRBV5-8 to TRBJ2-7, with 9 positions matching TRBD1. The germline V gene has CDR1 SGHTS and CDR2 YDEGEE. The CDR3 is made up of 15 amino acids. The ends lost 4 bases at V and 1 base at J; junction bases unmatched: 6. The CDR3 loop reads CASSNDRGASYEQYF. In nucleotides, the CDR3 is TGTGCCAGCAGCAATGACAGGGGGGCGTCCTACGAGCAGTACTTC.

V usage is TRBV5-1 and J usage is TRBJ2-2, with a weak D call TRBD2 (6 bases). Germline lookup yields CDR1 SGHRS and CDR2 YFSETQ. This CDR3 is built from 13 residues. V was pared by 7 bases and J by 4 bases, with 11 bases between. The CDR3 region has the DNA TGCGCCAGCCAGTCGGGAGCCACCGGGGAGCTGTTTTTT. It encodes CASQSGATGELFF.

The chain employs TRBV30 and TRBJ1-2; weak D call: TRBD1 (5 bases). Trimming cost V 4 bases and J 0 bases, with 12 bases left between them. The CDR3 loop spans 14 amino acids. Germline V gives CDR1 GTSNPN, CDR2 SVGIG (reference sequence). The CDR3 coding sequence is TGTGCCTGGATGAACAGGCGGACTAACTATGGCTACACCTTC. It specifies CAWMNRRTNYGYTF.

The CDR3 nucleotides are TGTGCCACCAGCACGAGGGGAGGCACAGATACGCAGTATTTT. Translating it yields CATSTRGGTDTQYF. The rearrangement uses TRBV15 and TRBJ2-3; D may be TRBD1 or TRBD2 (5 bases each). The CDR3 has 14 amino acids. Trimming stripped 4 bases from V and 1 base from J, with 9 bases between. Per the germline V gene, CDR1 is LNHNV and CDR2 is YYDKDF (reference sequence). The full variable domain, in which reference TRBV15 and TRBJ2-3 provide the parts outside the CDR3, is DAMVIQNPRYQVTQFGKPVTLSCSQTLNHNVMYWYQQKSSQAPKLLFHYYDKDFNNEADTPDNFQSRRPNTSFCFLDIRSPGLGDTAMYLCATSTRGGTDTQYFGPGTRLTVL.

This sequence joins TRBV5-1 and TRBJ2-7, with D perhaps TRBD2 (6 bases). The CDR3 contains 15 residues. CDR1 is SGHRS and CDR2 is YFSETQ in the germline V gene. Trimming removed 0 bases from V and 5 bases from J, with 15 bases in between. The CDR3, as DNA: TGCGCCAGCAGCTTGGACTTGGCGGGGTGGCACGAGCAGTACTTC. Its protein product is CASSLDLAGWHEQYF.

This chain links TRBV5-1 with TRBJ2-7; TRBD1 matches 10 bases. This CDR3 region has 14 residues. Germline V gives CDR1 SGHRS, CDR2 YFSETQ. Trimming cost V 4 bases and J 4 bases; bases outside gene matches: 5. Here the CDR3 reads CASSLRDRGYEQYF. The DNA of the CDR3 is TGCGCCAGCAGCCTGAGGGACAGGGGATACGAGCAGTACTTC.

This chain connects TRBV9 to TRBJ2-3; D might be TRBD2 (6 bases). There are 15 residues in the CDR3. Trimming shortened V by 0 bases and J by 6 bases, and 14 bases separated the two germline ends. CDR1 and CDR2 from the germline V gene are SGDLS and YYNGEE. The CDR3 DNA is TGTGCCAGCAGCGTAGGCGGGACCCTGGGGGATACGCAGTATTTT. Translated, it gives CASSVGGTLGDTQYF. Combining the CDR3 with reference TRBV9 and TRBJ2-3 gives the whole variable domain DSGVTQTPKHLITATGQRVTLRCSPRSGDLSVYWYQQSLDQGLQFLIQYYNGEERAKGNILERFSAQQFPDLHSELNLSSLELGDSALYFCASSVGGTLGDTQYFGPGTRLTVL.

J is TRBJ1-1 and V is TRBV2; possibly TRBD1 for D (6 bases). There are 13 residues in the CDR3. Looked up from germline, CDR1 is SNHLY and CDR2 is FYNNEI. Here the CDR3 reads CPSSLQGRTEAFF. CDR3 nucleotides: TGTCCCTCATCGTTGCAGGGGAGAACTGAAGCTTTCTTT.